One sample yielded the 21 T cell receptor beta chains listed below, sequenced in a study of a mutant IDH1 vaccine in newly diagnosed glioma. The time point denotes: baseline, week 1 (first vaccination visit). Treatment here: pre-vaccination baseline after standard-of-care therapy. Measured with immunoSEQ multiplex PCR; TCRdb has only the in-frame clones, and not every one. Here the sample spans just under 95,000 clones, about 80% being singletons. The source material was PBMCs, sampled from a glioma patient treated with radiotherapy, temozolomide or both. Receptors were obtained from a man aged 35 to 55 with glioma.

This clone was seen more than once but under ten times. The genes are TRBV30 and TRBJ2-2, with D possibly matching TRBD1 (5 bases). The germline V gene has CDR1 GTSNPN and CDR2 SVGIG (reference sequence). Trimming cost V 4 bases and J 3 bases, with 12 bases left between them. CDR3 length: 14 amino acids. The DNA for the CDR3 is TGTGCCTGGAAGGGGCTAGGGGACACCGGGGAGCTGTTTTTT. Translating it yields CAWKGLGDTGELFF.

Of note for this clone: The junction departs from germline at one end; a sequencing error may be responsible. This specimen includes other DNA sequences encoding the same CDR3. The chain is built from TRBV9 and TRBJ2-5, with D perhaps matching TRBD2 (5 bases). This CDR3 is 14 amino acids long. Germline V lookup: CDR1 SGDLS, CDR2 YYNGEE. Here the CDR3 reads CASSVGLGQETQYF. The CDR3 DNA follows: TGTGCCAGTAGCGTAGGACTGGGGCAAGAGACCCAGTACTTC. Filled out from reference TRBV9 and TRBJ2-5, the complete variable domain reads DSGVTQTPKHLITATGQRVTLRCSPRSGDLSVYWYQQSLDQGLQFLIQYYNGEERAKGNILERFSAQQFPDLHSELNLSSLELGDSALYFCASSVGLGQETQYFGPGTRLLVL.

There are a few counts of this clone. The chain carries TRBV11-1 and TRBJ2-3; a possible D gene is TRBD2 (6 bases). This CDR3 spans 17 amino acids. The germline CDR1 and CDR2 sequences are SGHAT and FQDESV (reference sequence). V lost 5 bases to trimming and J lost 0 bases, with 18 bases between them. CDR3 sequence: CASSRRKEGESTDTQYF. CDR3 bases: TGTGCCAGCAGCCGGCGTAAGGAGGGAGAGAGCACAGATACGCAGTATTTT.

The CDR3 nucleotides are TGTGCCATCAGCGGGACAGGCTGGGACAATGAGCAGTTCTTC. Translating it yields CAISGTGWDNEQFF. The chain employs TRBV10-3 and TRBJ2-1; 8 bases line up with TRBD1. The CDR3 runs to 14 residues. Looked up from germline, CDR1 is ENHRY and CDR2 is SYGVKD. The trim removed 6 bases at V and 5 bases at J, leaving 6 bases unmatched.

This chain links TRBV6-6 with TRBJ1-1; the match to TRBD1 covers 8 bases. Germline assignment: CDR1 MNHNY and CDR2 SVGAGI (reference sequence). V shed 4 bases and J 11 bases; nucleotides not matched to a gene: 0. The CDR3 is 10 residues long. CDR3 sequence: CASSWDRAFF. The DNA for the CDR3 is TGTGCCAGCAGTTGGGACAGGGCTTTCTTT.

This sequence joins TRBV12-5 and TRBJ1-1, with 7 bases lining up with TRBD1. The CDR3 has 14 residues. From germline, CDR1 is LGHNT and CDR2 FRNRAP. The trim removed 8 bases at V and 4 bases at J, leaving 10 bases unmatched. CDR3 sequence (DNA): TGTGCTAGTAGGGCAGAGGGGGCGCCCACTGAAGCTTTCTTT. Its protein product is CASRAEGAPTEAFF.

V is TRBV19 and J is TRBJ2-7, with 7 bases fitting TRBD1. This CDR3 has 15 amino acids. Unmatched junction bases numbered 10, after V lost 5 bases and J lost 3 bases. Germline CDR1 is LNHDA and CDR2 is SQIVND (reference sequence). The CDR3 nucleotides are TGTGCCAGTAGTCCAGACAGGGTCCCAATCTACGAGCAGTACTTC. Translated, it gives CASSPDRVPIYEQYF.

The chain employs TRBV7-9 and TRBJ2-5; 7 nucleotides align to TRBD2. Germline CDR1 is SEHNR and CDR2 is FQNEAQ (reference sequence). V was pared by 1 base and J by 5 bases, with 4 bases of the junction left unmatched. CDR3 length: 14 amino acids. In DNA form, the CDR3 reads TGTGCCAGCAGCTTAGAGCGGGGTTTTGAGACCCAGTACTTC. The encoded protein is CASSLERGFETQYF.

A single count supports this clone. CDR3 protein: CAISLAGYTDTQYF. In DNA form, the CDR3 reads TGTGCCATCAGCCTAGCGGGGTACACAGATACGCAGTATTTT. This chain connects TRBV10-3 to TRBJ2-3; 9 bases map to TRBD2. With 6 bases clipped from V and 2 bases from J, the junction kept 3 bases outside the gene matches. The V gene's germline CDR1 is ENHRY and CDR2 SYGVKD. CDR3 size: 14 residues.

As concerns this clone: An end of the junction does not agree with germline; a read error may underlie this. CDR3 in DNA: TGTGCTAGCAGCTTGGGAGGGGAGGGAGATACGCAGTATTTT. Translated, it gives CASSLGGEGDTQYF. The gene calls are TRBV7-7 and TRBJ2-3; 7 positions agree with TRBD2. The CDR3 contains 14 residues. Germline-derived CDR1 and CDR2 are SSHAT and FNYEAQ (reference sequence).

The chain carries TRBV2 and TRBJ1-1, with D hard to call. This CDR3 spans 13 amino acids. Per the germline V gene, CDR1 is SNHLY and CDR2 is FYNNEI. With 6 bases removed from V and 3 bases from J, the gap between germline ends came to 11 bases. CDR3 coding DNA: TGTGCCAGCAGCTTTGCACCGTACACTGAAGCTTTCTTT. This translates into CASSFAPYTEAFF. Looking up the rest from reference TRBV2 and TRBJ1-1 gives the full variable domain: EPEVTQTPSHQVTQMGQEVILRCVPISNHLYFYWYRQILGQKVEFLVSFYNNEISEKSEIFDDQFSVERPDGSNFTLKIRSTKLEDSAMYFCASSFAPYTEAFFGQGTRLTVV.

The rearrangement links TRBV7-6 to TRBJ1-2; TRBD1 matches at 9 bases. The trim removed 2 bases at V and 3 bases at J, leaving 4 bases unmatched. CDR3 size: 15 residues. CDR1 and CDR2 (germline): SGHVS, FNYEAQ. The CDR3 region has the DNA TGTGCCAGCAGCTTAAGGACAGGGGCTTACTATGGCTACACCTTC. It is translated as CASSLRTGAYYGYTF.

This clone has only one observation. The rearrangement links TRBV7-8 to TRBJ2-3; D is possibly TRBD2 (7 bases). V lost 1 base and J 5 bases, leaving 13 bases between the germline ends. The CDR3 contains 15 residues. Looked up from germline, CDR1 is SGHVS and CDR2 is FQNEAQ. DNA for the CDR3: TGTGCCAGCAGCTTAGATCGGGGGGCTGGAGATACGCAGTATTTT. Its protein is CASSLDRGAGDTQYF.

The chain employs TRBV2 and TRBJ2-1; D gene unclear. The CDR3 has 12 residues. CDR1 is SNHLY and CDR2 is FYNNEI in the germline V gene. Trimming shortened V by 7 bases and J by 4 bases, and 8 bases separated the two germline ends. The CDR3 bases are TGTGCCAGCACCGCCCGATACAATGAGCAGTTCTTC. It translates to CASTARYNEQFF.

This clone was counted only a few times. This chain joins TRBV29-1 and TRBJ1-1; D possibly corresponds to TRBD1 (5 bases). V shed 3 bases and J shed 3 bases, with 11 bases lying between them. Germline CDR1 and CDR2: SQVTM and ANQGSEA. The length of the CDR3 is 13 residues. DNA of the CDR3: TGCAGCGTTGACGGCAGGGTTGACACTGAAGCTTTCTTT. Residues: CSVDGRVDTEAFF.

The chain uses TRBV4-3 and TRBJ2-3; the D gene is possibly TRBD1 (6 bases). The CDR3 extends over 17 amino acids. In germline, CDR1 is LGHNA, CDR2 YSLEER. Trimming took 4 bases from V and 5 from J, leaving 22 bases between them. As DNA, the CDR3 is TGCGCCAGCAGCCGAGAACTAATGGGGGACACTGAAGATACGCAGTATTTT. Translation: CASSRELMGDTEDTQYF.

J is TRBJ1-6 and V is TRBV7-9, with 7 nucleotides matching TRBD1. The CDR3 loop spans 14 amino acids. V gave up 6 bases and J gave up 10 bases; unmatched junction bases: 9. Germline CDR1 reads SEHNR; CDR2 reads FQNEAQ (reference sequence). CDR3 DNA: TGTGCCAGCAGTTCCCACAGGGGTGACTCACCCCTCCACTTT. It encodes CASSSHRGDSPLHF.

V and J are TRBV30 and TRBJ1-4; D not resolved. The ends were cut back, 4 bases at V and 0 bases at J, with 9 bases in the middle. The CDR3 contains 14 residues. Germline CDR1 is GTSNPN and CDR2 is SVGIG (reference sequence). The CDR3 loop reads CAWTTFATNEKLFF. In nucleotides, the CDR3 is TGTGCCTGGACCACATTTGCAACTAATGAAAAACTGTTTTTT.

The chain has TRBV2 and TRBJ2-2, with D uncertain. Germline CDR1 reads SNHLY; CDR2 reads FYNNEI. CDR3 length equals 15 residues. Trimming took off 4 bases at V and 0 bases at J, with 9 bases between the two ends. CDR3 sequence (DNA): TGTGCCAGCAGTGTGGCAGGAGCGAACACCGGGGAGCTGTTTTTT. It translates to CASSVAGANTGELFF.

The chain uses TRBV25-1 and TRBJ2-7, with 8 nucleotides matching TRBD2. After removal of 2 bases from V and 2 bases from J, the junction contained 8 bases not matched to a gene. This CDR3 has 16 amino acids. Germline CDR1 and CDR2: MGHDK and SYGVNS. The CDR3 sequence: CASSEASGSRAYEQYF. CDR3 DNA: TGTGCCAGCAGTGAAGCGAGCGGGAGCCGGGCCTACGAGCAGTACTTC.

This chain joins TRBV6-5 and TRBJ1-2, with D possibly matching TRBD1 (5 bases). The CDR3 contains 13 residues. The germline V gene has CDR1 MNHEY and CDR2 SVGAGI. V lost 2 bases to trimming and J lost 6 bases, with 10 bases between them. The CDR3 protein is CASSYDRVNGYTF. CDR3 coding DNA: TGTGCCAGCAGTTACGACAGAGTAAATGGCTACACCTTC.